Detailed here is one T cell receptor beta chain. Its specificity is not known. This record belongs to a study of cytomegalovirus exposure and HLA in healthy donors. General study points: The study put some 160 TCR beta chains on its list as cytomegalovirus-associated. The authors considered a cluster of highly shared sequence variants likely to be a sequencing artifact. Of the V segments, some could not be distinguished, including TRBV6-2 and TRBV6-3, and were excluded. Previous analysis showed most TCR beta V segments were productive about 90% or about 30% of the time.

From germline, CDR1 is SGHRS and CDR2 YFSETQ. V was shortened by 0 bases and J by 3 bases, with 15 bases between the two germline ends. The CDR3 runs 16 residues. 60 Vbeta and 13 Jbeta primers were used in PCR. Profiled with immunoSEQ multiplex PCR; TCRdb holds only in-frame clones, not every one. Of about 95,000 clones listed, about 81% were seen once; the top ten hold 4.1%. The sample consisted of PBMCs. The J gene is TRBJ1-1, the V gene TRBV5-1, with D possibly matching TRBD1 (5 bases). The receptor was isolated from a woman aged 40 to 49 in good health and CMV-seropositive. The CDR3 reads CASSLVPGLGDTEAFF. The CDR3, as DNA: TGCGCCAGCAGCTTGGTTCCAGGGCTAGGGGACACTGAAGCTTTCTTT.